The clone carrying this TCR beta chain was counted at least ten times. Looked up from germline, CDR1 is SEHNR and CDR2 is FQNEAQ (reference sequence). Losses at the gene ends were 6 bases for V and 4 bases for J; bases not matched to a gene: 9. This CDR3 is built from 15 residues. Investigators prepared the TCR beta libraries by applying iRepertoire HTBI primers and Arm-PCR of CDR3 regions. TCRdb reprocessed the multiplex PCR reads via MiXCR and lists one record per CDR3 protein. The sample records hundreds of thousands of distinct CDR3 sequences, 15% to 20% being singletons. This sample is part of a study of regulatory T cells in long-lasting Graves disease. Study in general: Graves' patients diagnosed newly had used antithyroid drugs under 3 months.

Time point denoted: newly diagnosed GD, antithyroid drugs for less than 3 months. The TCR library used RNA extracted from PBMCs. The data also belong to a second study, concerning T cells in Graves' hyperthyroidism and ophthalmopathy.

This material consisted of peripheral blood mononuclear cells (PBMCs), taken at new diagnosis, from a patient treated with antithyroid drugs. This rearrangement joins TRBV7-9 to TRBJ2-1, with 7 bases that match TRBD1. The TCR originated in a woman aged 35-60 years with Graves disease. The CDR3 reads CASSPDRAGYNEQFF. As DNA, the CDR3 is TGTGCCAGCAGTCCCGACAGGGCGGGTTACAATGAGCAGTTCTTC.